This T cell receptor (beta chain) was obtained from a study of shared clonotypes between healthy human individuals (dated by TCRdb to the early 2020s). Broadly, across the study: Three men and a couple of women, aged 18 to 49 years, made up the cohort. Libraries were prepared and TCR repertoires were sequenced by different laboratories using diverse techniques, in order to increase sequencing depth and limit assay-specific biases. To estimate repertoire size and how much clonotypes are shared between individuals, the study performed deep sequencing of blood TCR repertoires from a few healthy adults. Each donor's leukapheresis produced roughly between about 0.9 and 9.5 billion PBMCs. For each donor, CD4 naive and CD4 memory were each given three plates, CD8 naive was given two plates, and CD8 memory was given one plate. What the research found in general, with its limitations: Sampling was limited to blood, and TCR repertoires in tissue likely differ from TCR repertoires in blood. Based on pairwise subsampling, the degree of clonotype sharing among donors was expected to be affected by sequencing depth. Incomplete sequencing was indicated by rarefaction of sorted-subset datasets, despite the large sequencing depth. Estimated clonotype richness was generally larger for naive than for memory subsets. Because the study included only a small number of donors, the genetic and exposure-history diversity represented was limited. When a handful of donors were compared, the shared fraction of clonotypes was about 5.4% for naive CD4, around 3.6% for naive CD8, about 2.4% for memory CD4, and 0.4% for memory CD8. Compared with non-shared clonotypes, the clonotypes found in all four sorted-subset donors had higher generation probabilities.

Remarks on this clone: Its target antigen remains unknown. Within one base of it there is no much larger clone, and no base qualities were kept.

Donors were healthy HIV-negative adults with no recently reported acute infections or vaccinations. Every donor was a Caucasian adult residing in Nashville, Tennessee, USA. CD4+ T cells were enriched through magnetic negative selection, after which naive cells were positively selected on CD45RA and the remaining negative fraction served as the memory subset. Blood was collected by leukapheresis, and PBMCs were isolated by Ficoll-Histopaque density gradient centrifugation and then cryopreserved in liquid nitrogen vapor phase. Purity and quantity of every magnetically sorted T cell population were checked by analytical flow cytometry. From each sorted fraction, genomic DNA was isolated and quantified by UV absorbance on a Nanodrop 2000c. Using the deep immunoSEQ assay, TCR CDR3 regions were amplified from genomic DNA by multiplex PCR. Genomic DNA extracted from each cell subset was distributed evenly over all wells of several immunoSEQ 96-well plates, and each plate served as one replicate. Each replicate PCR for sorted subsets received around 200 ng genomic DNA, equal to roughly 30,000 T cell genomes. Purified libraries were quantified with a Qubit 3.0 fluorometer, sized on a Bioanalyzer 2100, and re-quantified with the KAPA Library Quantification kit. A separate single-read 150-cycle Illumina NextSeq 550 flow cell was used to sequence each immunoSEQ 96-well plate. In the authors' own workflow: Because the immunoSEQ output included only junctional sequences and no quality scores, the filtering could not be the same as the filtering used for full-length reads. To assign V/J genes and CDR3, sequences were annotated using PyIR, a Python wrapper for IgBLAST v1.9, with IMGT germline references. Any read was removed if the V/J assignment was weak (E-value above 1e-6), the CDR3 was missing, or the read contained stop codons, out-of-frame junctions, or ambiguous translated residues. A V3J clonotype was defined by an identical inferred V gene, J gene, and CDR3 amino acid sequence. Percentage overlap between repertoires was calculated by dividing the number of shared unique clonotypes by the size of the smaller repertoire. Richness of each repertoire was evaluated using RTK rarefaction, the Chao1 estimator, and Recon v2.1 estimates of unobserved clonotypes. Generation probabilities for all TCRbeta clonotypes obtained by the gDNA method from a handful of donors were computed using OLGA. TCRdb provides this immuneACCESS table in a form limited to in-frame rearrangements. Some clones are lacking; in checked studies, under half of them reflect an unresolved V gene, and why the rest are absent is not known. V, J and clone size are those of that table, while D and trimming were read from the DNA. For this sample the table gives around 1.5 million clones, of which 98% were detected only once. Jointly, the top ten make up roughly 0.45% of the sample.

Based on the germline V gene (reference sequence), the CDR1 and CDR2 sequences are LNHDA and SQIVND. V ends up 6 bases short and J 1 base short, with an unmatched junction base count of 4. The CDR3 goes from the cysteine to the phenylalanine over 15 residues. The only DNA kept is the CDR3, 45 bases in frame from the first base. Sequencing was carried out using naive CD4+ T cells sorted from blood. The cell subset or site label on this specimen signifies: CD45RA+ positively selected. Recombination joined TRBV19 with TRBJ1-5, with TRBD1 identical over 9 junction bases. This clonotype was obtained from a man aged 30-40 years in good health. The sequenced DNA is TGTGCCAGTAGCCGGGACAGGGAAAGCAATCAGCCCCAGCATTTT. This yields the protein CASSRDRESNQPQHF.